A single sample is the source of the 9 T cell receptor beta chains below, sequenced in a study of beta chain features in type 1 diabetes. cDNA synthesis used the whole RNA isolate, giving expressed TCRB sequences. Repertoires were generated with immunoSEQ multiplex PCR, while TCRdb's copy carries only in-frame clones and drops some. Among under 450,000 clones, more than 13% were seen once, and the ten largest hold about 0.018%. The specimen was naive CD4+ T cells from blood. Receptors originate from a woman under 30 in good health.

This clone has a handful of counts. This chain links TRBV28 with TRBJ1-2; 11 bases match TRBD1. The germline V gene has CDR1 MDHEN and CDR2 SYDVKM. V shed 5 bases and J 3 bases; nucleotides not matched to a gene: 8. The CDR3 totals 16 residues. This chain's CDR3 is CASSPLRTGGHYGYTF. Here the CDR3 DNA reads TGTGCCAGCAGTCCGTTACGGACAGGGGGCCACTATGGCTACACCTTC.

This chain joins TRBV29-1 and TRBJ2-2, with 11 bases aligning to TRBD2. After removal of 7 bases from V and 2 bases from J, the junction contained 6 bases not matched to a gene. Germline V gene data show CDR1 as SQVTM and CDR2 as ANQGSEA. This CDR3 is 15 amino acids long. The DNA for the CDR3 is TGCAGCGCATATGGGACTAGCGGAAACACCGGGGAGCTGTTTTTT. Its protein is CSAYGTSGNTGELFF.

Regarding this clone: Other DNA sequences in this specimen translate into the identical CDR3. The rearrangement uses TRBV7-2 and TRBJ2-7, with D perhaps TRBD2 (5 bases). Germline assignment: CDR1 SGHTA and CDR2 FQGNSA. V gave up 3 bases and J gave up 1 base, with 13 bases separating them. This CDR3 spans 15 amino acids. The CDR3, as DNA: TGTGCCAGCAGCTTGGACTCCGGGCGATCCTACGAGCAGTACTTC. This sequence encodes CASSLDSGRSYEQYF. The whole variable domain, filled in from reference TRBV7-2 and TRBJ2-7, reads GAGVSQSPSNKVTEKGKDVELRCDPISGHTALYWYRQSLGQGLEFLIYFQGNSAPDKSGLPSDRFSAERTGGSVSTLTIQRTQQEDSAVYLCASSLDSGRSYEQYFGPGTRLTVT.

The table lists this clone with a few counts. V and J are TRBV7-9 and TRBJ2-7, with 9 bases matching TRBD2. The CDR3 sequence is 15 residues long. The junction had 7 bases not matched to a gene; V was cut back by 2 bases and J by 5 bases. The germline V gene encodes CDR1 SEHNR and CDR2 FQNEAQ (reference sequence). The CDR3 bases are TGTGCCAGCAGCTTAAGAGTGCGGGAGGGCAACGAGCAGTACTTC. This gives the protein CASSLRVREGNEQYF.

V usage is TRBV30 and J usage is TRBJ1-1; D is perhaps TRBD1 (6 bases). The germline CDR1 and CDR2 sequences are GTSNPN and SVGIG (reference sequence). V was clipped by 0 bases and J by 10 bases, with 18 bases between them. This CDR3 has 14 amino acids. The CDR3 is CAWSVHPPTGRAFF. The CDR3 DNA reads as TGTGCCTGGAGTGTACATCCCCCCACAGGGCGAGCTTTCTTT.

V and J are TRBV7-2 and TRBJ1-1, with TRBD1 matching 12 bases. The CDR3 extends over 16 amino acids. V dropped 5 bases and J dropped 5; count of bases not matched to a gene: 9. Germline V gene lookup returns CDR1 SGHTA and CDR2 FQGNSA. The CDR3 is CASSVSGTGGWTEAFF. CDR3 nucleotides: TGTGCCAGCAGCGTATCCGGGACAGGGGGCTGGACTGAAGCTTTCTTT. The full variable domain, with the rest looked up from reference TRBV7-2 and TRBJ1-1, is GAGVSQSPSNKVTEKGKDVELRCDPISGHTALYWYRQSLGQGLEFLIYFQGNSAPDKSGLPSDRFSAERTGGSVSTLTIQRTQQEDSAVYLCASSVSGTGGWTEAFFGQGTRLTVV.

This chain connects TRBV29-1 to TRBJ1-5; 7 bases match TRBD1. V shed 4 bases and J 0 bases; nucleotides not matched to a gene: 9. Germline CDR1 is SQVTM and CDR2 is ANQGSEA. CDR3 size: 16 residues. CDR3 amino acids: CSVGEYGTDSNQPQHF. CDR3 sequence (DNA): TGCAGCGTTGGGGAGTATGGGACAGATAGCAATCAGCCCCAGCATTTT.

This clone has just a few counts. The rearrangement links TRBV6-6 to TRBJ1-2; no definite D call. The CDR3 spans 9 residues. Deletions cut 6 bases from V and 11 bases from J, with 7 bases between. Germline V gives CDR1 MNHNY, CDR2 SVGAGI (reference sequence). The CDR3 coding sequence is TGTGCCAGCAGCTCTAGTTACACCTTC. This encodes CASSSSYTF.

The chain carries TRBV5-1 and TRBJ2-3; D perhaps matches TRBD2 (6 bases). Trimming left V 1 base short and J 2 bases short, with 11 bases between. The CDR3 contains 15 residues. Germline values: CDR1 SGHRS, CDR2 YFSETQ. The CDR3 sequence: CASSLTSRDTDTQYF. CDR3 DNA sequence: TGCGCCAGCAGCTTGACTAGCAGGGACACAGATACGCAGTATTTT.